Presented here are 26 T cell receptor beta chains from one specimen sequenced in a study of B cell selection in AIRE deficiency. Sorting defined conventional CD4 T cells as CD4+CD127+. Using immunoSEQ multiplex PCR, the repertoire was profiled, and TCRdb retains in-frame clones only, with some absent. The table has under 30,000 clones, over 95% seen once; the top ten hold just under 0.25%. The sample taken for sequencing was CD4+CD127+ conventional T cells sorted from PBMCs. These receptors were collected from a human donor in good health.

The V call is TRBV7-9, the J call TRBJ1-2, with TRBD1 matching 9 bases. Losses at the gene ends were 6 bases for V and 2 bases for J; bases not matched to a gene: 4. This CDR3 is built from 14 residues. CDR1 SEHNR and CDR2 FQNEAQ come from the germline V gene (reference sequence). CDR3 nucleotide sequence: TGTGCCAGCAGTGGTACAGGGGGCAACTATGGCTACACCTTC. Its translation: CASSGTGGNYGYTF.

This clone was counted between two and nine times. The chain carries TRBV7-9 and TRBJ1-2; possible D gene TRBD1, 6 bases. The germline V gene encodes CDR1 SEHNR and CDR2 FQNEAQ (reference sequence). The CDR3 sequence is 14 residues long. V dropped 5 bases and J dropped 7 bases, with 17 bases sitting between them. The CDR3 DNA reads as TGTGCCAGCAGCGCCCGAACAGGGAGCGGTGGCTACACCTTC. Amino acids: CASSARTGSGGYTF.

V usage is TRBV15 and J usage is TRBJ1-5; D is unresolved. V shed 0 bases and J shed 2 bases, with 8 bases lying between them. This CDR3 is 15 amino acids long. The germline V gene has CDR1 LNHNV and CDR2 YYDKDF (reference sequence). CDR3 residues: CATSREGTGNQPQHF. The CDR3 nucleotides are TGTGCCACCAGCAGAGAGGGAACGGGCAATCAGCCCCAGCATTTT.

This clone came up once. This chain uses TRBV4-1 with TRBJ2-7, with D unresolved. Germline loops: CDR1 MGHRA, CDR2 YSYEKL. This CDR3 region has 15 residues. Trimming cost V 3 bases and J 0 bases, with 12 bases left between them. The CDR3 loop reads CASSHATTPSYEQYF. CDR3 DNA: TGCGCCAGCAGCCATGCCACCACACCCTCCTACGAGCAGTACTTC.

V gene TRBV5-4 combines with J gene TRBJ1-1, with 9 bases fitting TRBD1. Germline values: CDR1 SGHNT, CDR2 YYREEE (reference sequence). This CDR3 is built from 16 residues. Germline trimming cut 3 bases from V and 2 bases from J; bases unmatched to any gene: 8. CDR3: CASSSKATGGNTEAFF. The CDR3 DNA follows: TGTGCCAGCAGCTCCAAAGCCACAGGGGGCAACACTGAAGCTTTCTTT.

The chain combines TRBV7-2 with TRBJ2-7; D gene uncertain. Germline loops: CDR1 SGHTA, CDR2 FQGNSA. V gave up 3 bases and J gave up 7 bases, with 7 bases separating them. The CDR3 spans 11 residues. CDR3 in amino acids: CASSFYYEQYF. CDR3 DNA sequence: TGTGCCAGCAGCTTTTATTATGAGCAGTACTTC.

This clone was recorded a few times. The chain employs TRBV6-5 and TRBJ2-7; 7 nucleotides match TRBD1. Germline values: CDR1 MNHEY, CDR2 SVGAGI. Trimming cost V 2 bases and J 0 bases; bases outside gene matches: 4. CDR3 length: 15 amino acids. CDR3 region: CASSYPRQGSYEQYF. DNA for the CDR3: TGTGCCAGCAGTTACCCCAGACAGGGCTCCTACGAGCAGTACTTC.

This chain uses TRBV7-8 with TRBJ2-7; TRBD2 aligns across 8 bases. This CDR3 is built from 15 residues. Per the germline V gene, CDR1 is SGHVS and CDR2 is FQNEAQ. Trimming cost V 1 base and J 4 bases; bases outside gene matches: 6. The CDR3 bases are TGTGCCAGCAGCTTAGGTGTGACGGGAGGGTACGAGCAGTACTTC. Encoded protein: CASSLGVTGGYEQYF.

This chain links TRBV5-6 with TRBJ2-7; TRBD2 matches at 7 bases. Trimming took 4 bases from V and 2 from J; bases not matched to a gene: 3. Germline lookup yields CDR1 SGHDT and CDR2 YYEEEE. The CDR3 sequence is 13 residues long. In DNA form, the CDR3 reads TGTGCCAGCAGCCTCCGGGAGGCCTACGAGCAGTACTTC. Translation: CASSLREAYEQYF.

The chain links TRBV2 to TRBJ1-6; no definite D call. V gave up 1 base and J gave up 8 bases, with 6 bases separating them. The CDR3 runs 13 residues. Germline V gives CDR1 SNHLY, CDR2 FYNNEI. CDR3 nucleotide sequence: TGTGCCAGCAGTGAAGAAAGGGATTCACCCCTCCACTTT. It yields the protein CASSEERDSPLHF.

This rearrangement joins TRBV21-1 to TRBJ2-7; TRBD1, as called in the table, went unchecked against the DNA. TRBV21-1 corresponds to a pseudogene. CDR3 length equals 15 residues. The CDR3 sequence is CASSFLGQRSYEQYF. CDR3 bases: TGTGCCAGCAGCTTTTTGGGACAGAGATCCTACGAGCAGTACTTC.

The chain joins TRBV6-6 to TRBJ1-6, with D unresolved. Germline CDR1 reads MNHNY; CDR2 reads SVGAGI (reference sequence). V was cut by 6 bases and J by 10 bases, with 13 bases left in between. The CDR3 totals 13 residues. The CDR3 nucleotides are TGTGCCAGCAGAAGGGATTTGAGGTCACCCCTCCACTTT. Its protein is CASRRDLRSPLHF.

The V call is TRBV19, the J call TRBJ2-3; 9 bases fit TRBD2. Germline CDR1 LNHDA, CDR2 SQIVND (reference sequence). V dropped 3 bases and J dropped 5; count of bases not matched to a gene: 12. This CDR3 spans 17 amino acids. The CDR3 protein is CASSILGRPSGEDTQYF. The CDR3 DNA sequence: TGTGCCAGTAGTATCCTCGGACGGCCTAGCGGGGAAGATACGCAGTATTTT. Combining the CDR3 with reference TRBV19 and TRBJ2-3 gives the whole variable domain DGGITQSPKYLFRKEGQNVTLSCEQNLNHDAMYWYRQDPGQGLRLIYYSQIVNDFQKGDIAEGYSVSREKKESFPLTVTSAQKNPTAFYLCASSILGRPSGEDTQYFGPGTRLTVL.

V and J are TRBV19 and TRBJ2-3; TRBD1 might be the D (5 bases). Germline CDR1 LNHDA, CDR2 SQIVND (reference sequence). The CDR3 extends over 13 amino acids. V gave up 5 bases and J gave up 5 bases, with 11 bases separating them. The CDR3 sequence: CASSRDGQDTQYF. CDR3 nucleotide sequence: TGTGCCAGTAGTCGCGACGGACAAGATACGCAGTATTTT.

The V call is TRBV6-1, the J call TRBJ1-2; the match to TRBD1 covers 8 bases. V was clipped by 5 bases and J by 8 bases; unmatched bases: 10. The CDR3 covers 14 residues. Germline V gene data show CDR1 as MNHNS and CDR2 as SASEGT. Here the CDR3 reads CASSPWTGRGGYTF. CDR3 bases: TGTGCCAGCAGTCCTTGGACAGGGCGTGGGGGCTACACCTTC.

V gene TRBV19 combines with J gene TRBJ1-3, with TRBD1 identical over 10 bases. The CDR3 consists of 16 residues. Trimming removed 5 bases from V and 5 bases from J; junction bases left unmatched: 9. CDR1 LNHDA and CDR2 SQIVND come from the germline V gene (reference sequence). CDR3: CASSPRDRGSRNTIYF. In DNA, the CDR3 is TGTGCCAGTAGTCCCCGGGACAGGGGCTCCCGAAACACCATATATTTT.

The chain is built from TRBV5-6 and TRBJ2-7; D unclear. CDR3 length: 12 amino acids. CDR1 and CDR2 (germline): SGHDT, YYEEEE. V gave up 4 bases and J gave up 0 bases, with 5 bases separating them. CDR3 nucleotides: TGTGCCAGCAGCCAGACCTCCTACGAGCAGTACTTC. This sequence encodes CASSQTSYEQYF.

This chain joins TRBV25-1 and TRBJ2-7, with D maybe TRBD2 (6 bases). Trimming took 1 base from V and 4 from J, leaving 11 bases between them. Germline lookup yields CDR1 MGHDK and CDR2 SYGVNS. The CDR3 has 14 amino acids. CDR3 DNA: TGTGCCAGCAGTGAATCGGGAGTTTGGTACGAGCAGTACTTC. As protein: CASSESGVWYEQYF.

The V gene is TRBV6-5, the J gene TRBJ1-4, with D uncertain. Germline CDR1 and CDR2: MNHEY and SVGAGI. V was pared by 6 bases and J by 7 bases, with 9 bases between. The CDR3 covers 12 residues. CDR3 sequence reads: CASSPGFEKLFF. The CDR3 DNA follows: TGTGCCAGCAGCCCGGGTTTTGAAAAACTGTTTTTT.

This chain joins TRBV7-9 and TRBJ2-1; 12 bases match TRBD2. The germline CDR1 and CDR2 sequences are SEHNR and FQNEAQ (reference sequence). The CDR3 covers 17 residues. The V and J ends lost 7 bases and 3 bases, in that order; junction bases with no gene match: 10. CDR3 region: CASTHTGTSGYYNEQFF. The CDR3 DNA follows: TGTGCCAGCACCCACACAGGGACTAGCGGGTACTACAATGAGCAGTTCTTC. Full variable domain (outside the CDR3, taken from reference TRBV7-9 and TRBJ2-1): DTGVSQNPRHKITKRGQNVTFRCDPISEHNRLYWYRQTLGQGPEFLTYFQNEAQLEKSRLLSDRFSAERPKGSFSTLEIQRTEQGDSAMYLCASTHTGTSGYYNEQFFGPGTRLTVL.

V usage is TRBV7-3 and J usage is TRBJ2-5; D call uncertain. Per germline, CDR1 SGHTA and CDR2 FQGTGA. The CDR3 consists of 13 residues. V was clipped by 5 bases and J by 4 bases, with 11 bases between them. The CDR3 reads CASSLSRRETQYF. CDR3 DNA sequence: TGTGCCAGCAGCCTCTCCCGTCGAGAGACCCAGTACTTC.

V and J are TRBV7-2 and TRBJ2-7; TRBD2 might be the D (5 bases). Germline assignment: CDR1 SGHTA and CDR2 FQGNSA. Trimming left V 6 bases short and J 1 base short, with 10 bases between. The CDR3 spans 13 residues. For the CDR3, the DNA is TGTGCCAGCAGAGGACTTGGGTCCTACGAGCAGTACTTC. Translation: CASRGLGSYEQYF.

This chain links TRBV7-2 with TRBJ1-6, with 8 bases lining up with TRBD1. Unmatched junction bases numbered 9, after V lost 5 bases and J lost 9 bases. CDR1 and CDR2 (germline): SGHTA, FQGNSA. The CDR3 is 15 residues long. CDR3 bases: TGTGCCAGCAGCGTAGGACAGGGATCTCGTTCACCCCTCCACTTT. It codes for CASSVGQGSRSPLHF.

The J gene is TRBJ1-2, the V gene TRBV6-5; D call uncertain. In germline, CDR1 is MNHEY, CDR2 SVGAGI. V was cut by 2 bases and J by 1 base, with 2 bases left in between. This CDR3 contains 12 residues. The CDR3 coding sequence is TGTGCCAGCAGTTACCATAACTATGGCTACACCTTC. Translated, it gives CASSYHNYGYTF.

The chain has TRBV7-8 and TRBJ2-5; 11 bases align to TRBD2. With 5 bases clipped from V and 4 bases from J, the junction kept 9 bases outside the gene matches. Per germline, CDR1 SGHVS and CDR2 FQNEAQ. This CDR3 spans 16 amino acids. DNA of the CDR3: TGTGCCAGCAGCATCCTTAGCGGGGGGGCCTTAGAGACCCAGTACTTC. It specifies CASSILSGGALETQYF.

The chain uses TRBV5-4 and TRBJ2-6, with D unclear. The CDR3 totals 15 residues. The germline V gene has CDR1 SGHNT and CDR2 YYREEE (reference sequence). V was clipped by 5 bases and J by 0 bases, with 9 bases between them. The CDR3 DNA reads TGTGCCAGCAGTATCAGGCTCTCTGGGGCCAACGTCCTGACTTTC. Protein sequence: CASSIRLSGANVLTF. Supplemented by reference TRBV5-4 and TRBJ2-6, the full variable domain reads ETGVTQSPTHLIKTRGQQVTLRCSSQSGHNTVSWYQQALGQGPQFIFQYYREEENGRGNFPPRFSGLQFPNYSSELNVNALELDDSALYLCASSIRLSGANVLTFGAGSRLTVL.